The rows below give T cell receptor beta chains drawn from one sample of a study of Ad26.COV2.S vaccination and SARS-CoV-2 variants. Generated by immunoSEQ multiplex PCR, the TCRdb table keeps only in-frame clones and is missing some. The data show a few hundred thousand clones, around 87% seen once. The material sequenced was peripheral blood, taken in a trial of Ad26.COV2.S vaccine versus placebo. These receptors came from a person aged 18-60 years who received the Ad26.COV2.S COVID-19 vaccine or a placebo. Each CDR3 is given with its conserved first and last residue. Each record gives: CDR3 DNA, CDR3 protein, D gene, clone size, J gene, V gene. The D gene is left open where the match is weak. Size tells how often a clone was seen (once, few, many) or the class of an expanded clone, and some rows leave it out.

CDR3 DNA: TGTGCCAGCAGCCCACCGGGGGTAGATACGCAGTATTTT
CDR3 protein: CASSPPGVDTQYF
D gene: NA
clone size: NA
J gene: TRBJ2-3
V gene: TRBV11-3

CDR3 DNA: TGTGCCAGCAGCGTAGGGCCGACCCACACAGATACGCAGTATTTT
CDR3 protein: CASSVGPTHTDTQYF
D gene: NA
clone size: once
J gene: TRBJ2-3
V gene: TRBV9

CDR3 DNA: TGCGCCAGCAGCCCGACCGACTGGGATACGCAGTATTTT
CDR3 protein: CASSPTDWDTQYF
D gene: NA
clone size: NA
J gene: TRBJ2-3
V gene: TRBV4-3

CDR3 DNA: TGTGCCAGCAGTTACCAGGGGCGGGGGGGCTACGAGCAGTACTTC
CDR3 protein: CASSYQGRGGYEQYF
D gene: TRBD2
clone size: NA
J gene: TRBJ2-7
V gene: TRBV6-5

CDR3 DNA: TGTGCCAGCAGTTCCTGGGGACAGATAGCAGCGCACGAGCAGTACTTC
CDR3 protein: CASSSWGQIAAHEQYF
D gene: TRBD1
clone size: NA
J gene: TRBJ2-7
V gene: TRBV6-2/TRBV6-3

CDR3 DNA: TGTGCCAGCAGCGTAGGCTTTGGAGTTAGCACAGATACGCAGTATTTT
CDR3 protein: CASSVGFGVSTDTQYF
D gene: NA
clone size: NA
J gene: TRBJ2-3
V gene: TRBV11-3

CDR3 DNA: TGTGCCAGCAGAAGACAGGTAGGATCACCCCTCCACTTT
CDR3 protein: CASRRQVGSPLHF
D gene: NA
clone size: NA
J gene: TRBJ1-6
V gene: TRBV28

CDR3 DNA: TGTGCCAGCAGCTTAAGACAGGGACCCTACGAGCAGTACTTC
CDR3 protein: CASSLRQGPYEQYF
D gene: TRBD1
clone size: once
J gene: TRBJ2-7
V gene: TRBV27

CDR3 DNA: TGTGCCAGCAGATACAGGGCCAAGAACACTGAAGCTTTCTTT
CDR3 protein: CASRYRAKNTEAFF
D gene: NA
clone size: once
J gene: TRBJ1-1
V gene: TRBV6-5

CDR3 DNA: TGTGCCAGCAGCTTAGGTGGGGGGGCTTTCAATGAGCAGTTCTTC
CDR3 protein: CASSLGGGAFNEQFF
D gene: NA
clone size: NA
J gene: TRBJ2-1
V gene: TRBV11-3

CDR3 DNA: TGTGCCAGCAGCTCGTCGGCTTGGGGACAAGAGACCCAGTACTTC
CDR3 protein: CASSSSAWGQETQYF
D gene: NA
clone size: NA
J gene: TRBJ2-5
V gene: TRBV7-9

CDR3 DNA: TGTGCCAGCAGTTTAAGGGCGGGGGGGCGTTTCTACGAGCAGTACTTC
CDR3 protein: CASSLRAGGRFYEQYF
D gene: TRBD2
clone size: NA
J gene: TRBJ2-7
V gene: TRBV27

CDR3 DNA: TGCAGCGCTAAAGGGGGGTCAGGGGGATTCTATGGCTACACCTTC
CDR3 protein: CSAKGGSGGFYGYTF
D gene: TRBD1
clone size: NA
J gene: TRBJ1-2
V gene: TRBV29-1

CDR3 DNA: TGTGCCAGCCCCCAAGAGACCCAGTACTTC
CDR3 protein: CASPQETQYF
D gene: NA
clone size: NA
J gene: TRBJ2-5
V gene: TRBV6-9

CDR3 DNA: TGTGCCAGCAGTTTAGCGCTCACCGGGGAGCTGTTTTTT
CDR3 protein: CASSLALTGELFF
D gene: NA
clone size: NA
J gene: TRBJ2-2
V gene: TRBV12-3/TRBV12-4

CDR3 DNA: TGTGCCAGCTCACCACCAACCCCGGGGTCAGATACGCAGTATTTT
CDR3 protein: CASSPPTPGSDTQYF
D gene: NA
clone size: NA
J gene: TRBJ2-3
V gene: TRBV18

CDR3 DNA: TGTGCCAGCAGTGAAGGTCGGGGGAACATTCAGTACTTC
CDR3 protein: CASSEGRGNIQYF
D gene: NA
clone size: NA
J gene: TRBJ2-4
V gene: TRBV6-1

CDR3 DNA: TGTGCCAGCAGTTTCTGGACGGAGAACACTGAAGCTTTCTTT
CDR3 protein: CASSFWTENTEAFF
D gene: NA
clone size: NA
J gene: TRBJ1-1
V gene: TRBV28

CDR3 DNA: TGTGCCAGCAGCAAAGGGCTAGCGGGGGGTTCCTACAATGAGCAGTTCTTC
CDR3 protein: CASSKGLAGGSYNEQFF
D gene: TRBD2
clone size: NA
J gene: TRBJ2-1
V gene: TRBV7-3

CDR3 DNA: TGCAGCGTTGTGGACGAGGCGGACACTGAAGCTTTCTTT
CDR3 protein: CSVVDEADTEAFF
D gene: NA
clone size: NA
J gene: TRBJ1-1
V gene: TRBV29-1

CDR3 DNA: TGTGCCAGCCTGGACAGGAGTCACAATGAGCAGTTCTTC
CDR3 protein: CASLDRSHNEQFF
D gene: TRBD1
clone size: NA
J gene: TRBJ2-1
V gene: TRBV28

CDR3 DNA: TGTGCCAGCAGCGTAGAGCTAGCGGGGGGGCCAGGGTTCAATGAGCAGTTCTTC
CDR3 protein: CASSVELAGGPGFNEQFF
D gene: TRBD2
clone size: NA
J gene: TRBJ2-1
V gene: TRBV9

CDR3 DNA: TGTGCCAGCAGCCCGAGCGGTTCTTATAATTCACCCCTCCACTTT
CDR3 protein: CASSPSGSYNSPLHF
D gene: NA
clone size: NA
J gene: TRBJ1-6
V gene: TRBV4-2

CDR3 DNA: TGTGCCAGCAGTTACAGGGATAACTATAATTCACCCCTCCACTTT
CDR3 protein: CASSYRDNYNSPLHF
D gene: NA
clone size: NA
J gene: TRBJ1-6
V gene: TRBV6-5

CDR3 DNA: TGTGCCAGCCACGACAGGGGGGATTCACCCCTCCACTTT
CDR3 protein: CASHDRGDSPLHF
D gene: TRBD1
clone size: NA
J gene: TRBJ1-6
V gene: TRBV6-5

CDR3 DNA: TGTGCCAGCAGCTTAGACAGGGGGGAAGAGACCCAGTACTTC
CDR3 protein: CASSLDRGEETQYF
D gene: TRBD1
clone size: NA
J gene: TRBJ2-5
V gene: TRBV7-2

CDR3 DNA: TGTGCCAGCAGTTTCGCGGCAAACACCGGGGAGCTGTTTTTT
CDR3 protein: CASSFAANTGELFF
D gene: NA
clone size: NA
J gene: TRBJ2-2
V gene: TRBV28

CDR3 DNA: TGCGCCAGCAGCCAAGGTTCCGGGGCCTTGGGGCCTAGTGAAAAACTGTTTTTT
CDR3 protein: CASSQGSGALGPSEKLFF
D gene: NA
clone size: few
J gene: TRBJ1-4
V gene: TRBV4-1

CDR3 DNA: TGTGCCAGCAGCCGGACAGAACACTATGGCTACACCTTC
CDR3 protein: CASSRTEHYGYTF
D gene: NA
clone size: NA
J gene: TRBJ1-2
V gene: TRBV5-4

CDR3 DNA: TGCGCCAGCAGCCGAGGACTAGCGGGGGGTCCCAACACCGGGGAGCTGTTTTTT
CDR3 protein: CASSRGLAGGPNTGELFF
D gene: TRBD2
clone size: NA
J gene: TRBJ2-2
V gene: TRBV4-3

CDR3 DNA: TGCGCCAGCAGCCCAGGGGTTCTGAACACTGAAGCTTTCTTT
CDR3 protein: CASSPGVLNTEAFF
D gene: NA
clone size: NA
J gene: TRBJ1-1
V gene: TRBV4-1

CDR3 DNA: TGCGCCAGCAGCGCACCACAGGGGCGCGTAGGGGGAGGGTACAATGAGCAGTTCTTC
CDR3 protein: CASSAPQGRVGGGYNEQFF
D gene: NA
clone size: NA
J gene: TRBJ2-1
V gene: TRBV5-1

CDR3 DNA: TGTGCCAGCAGCCTCTGGGGCAGGAGCTCCTACAATGAGCAGTTCTTC
CDR3 protein: CASSLWGRSSYNEQFF
D gene: NA
clone size: NA
J gene: TRBJ2-1
V gene: TRBV7-9

CDR3 DNA: TGTGCCAGCAGCTTGATGGAGCCCTATAATTCACCCCTCCACTTT
CDR3 protein: CASSLMEPYNSPLHF
D gene: NA
clone size: NA
J gene: TRBJ1-6
V gene: TRBV5-5

CDR3 DNA: TGTGCCAGCAGTTTTACAGGGAGCTACGAGCAGTACTTC
CDR3 protein: CASSFTGSYEQYF
D gene: NA
clone size: NA
J gene: TRBJ2-7
V gene: TRBV12-3/TRBV12-4

CDR3 DNA: TGTGCCAGCATGGGAGAGACAGGGGGCGCGAGGGTCCAGCCCCAGCATTTT
CDR3 protein: CASMGETGGARVQPQHF
D gene: TRBD1
clone size: NA
J gene: TRBJ1-5
V gene: TRBV28

CDR3 DNA: TGTGCCAGCAGCTTAGGTGCAACTAATGAAAAACTGTTTTTT
CDR3 protein: CASSLGATNEKLFF
D gene: NA
clone size: once
J gene: TRBJ1-4
V gene: TRBV11-2

CDR3 DNA: TGTGCCAGCAGTCGATCGGGGGCTCCCGGGGCCTACAATGAGCAGTTCTTC
CDR3 protein: CASSRSGAPGAYNEQFF
D gene: NA
clone size: NA
J gene: TRBJ2-1
V gene: TRBV2

CDR3 DNA: TGTGCCACCAGCAGAGATCCGTCAGGCGAAGAGACCCAGTACTTC
CDR3 protein: CATSRDPSGEETQYF
D gene: NA
clone size: NA
J gene: TRBJ2-5
V gene: TRBV15

CDR3 DNA: TGTGCCAGCAGTTACTCGAGGGGAGGAGAGACCCAGTACTTC
CDR3 protein: CASSYSRGGETQYF
D gene: NA
clone size: NA
J gene: TRBJ2-5
V gene: TRBV6-5

CDR3 DNA: TGTGCCAGCAGTGAAATAGGCGGCCCCGGCACAGATACGCAGTATTTT
CDR3 protein: CASSEIGGPGTDTQYF
D gene: NA
clone size: NA
J gene: TRBJ2-3
V gene: TRBV2

CDR3 DNA: TGTGCCACCTCGACTAGCGGGGGCCCTCCCGGGACCCAGTACTTC
CDR3 protein: CATSTSGGPPGTQYF
D gene: TRBD2
clone size: NA
J gene: TRBJ2-5
V gene: TRBV10-3

CDR3 DNA: TGTGCCAGCAGTCCCACAGATGAACTCACAGATACGCAGTATTTT
CDR3 protein: CASSPTDELTDTQYF
D gene: NA
clone size: once
J gene: TRBJ2-3
V gene: TRBV28

CDR3 DNA: TGTGCCACCAGTGATTCTACAGAAGTCTATGGCTACACCTTC
CDR3 protein: CATSDSTEVYGYTF
D gene: NA
clone size: NA
J gene: TRBJ1-2
V gene: TRBV24-1

CDR3 DNA: TGCGCCAGCAGCCAAGGTGCAGGGGGCGGGGACGAGCAGTACTTC
CDR3 protein: CASSQGAGGGDEQYF
D gene: TRBD1
clone size: NA
J gene: TRBJ2-7
V gene: TRBV4-1

CDR3 DNA: TGCGCCAGCAACCGGGACGGCAGCTCTGGAAACACCATATATTTT
CDR3 protein: CASNRDGSSGNTIYF
D gene: NA
clone size: few
J gene: TRBJ1-3
V gene: TRBV10-2

CDR3 DNA: TGTGCCAGCAGTTATAGCGGGGGGGCGGATACGCAGTATTTT
CDR3 protein: CASSYSGGADTQYF
D gene: TRBD2
clone size: NA
J gene: TRBJ2-3
V gene: TRBV27

CDR3 DNA: TGTGCCAGCAGACCCTCTAGCCCTACGGACAGTTATAATTCACCCCTCCACTTT
CDR3 protein: CASRPSSPTDSYNSPLHF
D gene: NA
clone size: NA
J gene: TRBJ1-6
V gene: TRBV11-2

CDR3 DNA: TGTGCTAGCAGCTTAGGTGTCAGGGTGTCCGGGGAGCTGTTTTTT
CDR3 protein: CASSLGVRVSGELFF
D gene: NA
clone size: few
J gene: TRBJ2-2
V gene: TRBV7-7

CDR3 DNA: TGTGCCCTCGGGGGCCCCCAAGAGACCCAGTACTTC
CDR3 protein: CALGGPQETQYF
D gene: NA
clone size: NA
J gene: TRBJ2-5
V gene: TRBV6-5

CDR3 DNA: TGTGCCAGCAGCTCCACAGGGACAGGGGGCAAAGCTTTCTTT
CDR3 protein: CASSSTGTGGKAFF
D gene: TRBD1
clone size: NA
J gene: TRBJ1-1
V gene: TRBV5-6

CDR3 DNA: TGTGCCAGCAGCCCACCCGGGAGCTCCTACAATGAGCAGTTCTTC
CDR3 protein: CASSPPGSSYNEQFF
D gene: NA
clone size: NA
J gene: TRBJ2-1
V gene: TRBV7-3

CDR3 DNA: TGTGCCAGCAGCCCCGGCGGGACCGGGGAGCTGTTTTTT
CDR3 protein: CASSPGGTGELFF
D gene: NA
clone size: NA
J gene: TRBJ2-2
V gene: TRBV7-8